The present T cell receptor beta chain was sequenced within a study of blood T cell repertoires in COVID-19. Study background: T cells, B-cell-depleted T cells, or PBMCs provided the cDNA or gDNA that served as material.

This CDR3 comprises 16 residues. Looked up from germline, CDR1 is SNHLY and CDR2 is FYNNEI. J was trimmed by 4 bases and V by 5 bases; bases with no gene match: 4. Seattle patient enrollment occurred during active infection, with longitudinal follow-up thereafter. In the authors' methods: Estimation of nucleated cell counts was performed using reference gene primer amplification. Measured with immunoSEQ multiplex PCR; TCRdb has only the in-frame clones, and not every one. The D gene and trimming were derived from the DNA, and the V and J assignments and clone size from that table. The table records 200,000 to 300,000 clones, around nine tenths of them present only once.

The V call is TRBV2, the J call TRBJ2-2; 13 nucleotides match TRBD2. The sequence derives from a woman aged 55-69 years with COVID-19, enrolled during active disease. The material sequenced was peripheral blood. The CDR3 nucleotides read TGTGCCAGCAGTCGGACTAGCGGGAGTGGCACCGGGGAGCTGTTTTTT. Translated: CASSRTSGSGTGELFF.